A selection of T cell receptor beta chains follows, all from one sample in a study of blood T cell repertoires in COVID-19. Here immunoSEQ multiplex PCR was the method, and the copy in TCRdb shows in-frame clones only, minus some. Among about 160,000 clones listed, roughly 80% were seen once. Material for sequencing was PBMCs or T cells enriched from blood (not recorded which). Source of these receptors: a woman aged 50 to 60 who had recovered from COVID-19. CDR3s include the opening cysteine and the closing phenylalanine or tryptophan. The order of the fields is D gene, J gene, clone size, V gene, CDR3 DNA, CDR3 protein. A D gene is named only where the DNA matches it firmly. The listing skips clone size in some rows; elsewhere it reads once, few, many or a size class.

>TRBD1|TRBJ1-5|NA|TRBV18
TGTGCCAGCTCACCTTCCGGGACAGATAATCAGCCCCAGCATTTT
CASSPSGTDNQPQHF
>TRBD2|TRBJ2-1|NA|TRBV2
TGTGCCAGCAGTGAAGCGAGGGAGGGATGGCTGTTCTTC
CASSEAREGWLFF
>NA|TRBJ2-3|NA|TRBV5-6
TGTGCCAGCAAGGGTAGGGGGAACACAGATACGCAGTATTTT
CASKGRGNTDTQYF
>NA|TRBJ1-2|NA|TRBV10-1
TGCGCCAGCAGTGGGGCGTTAAACTATGGCTACACCTTC
CASSGALNYGYTF
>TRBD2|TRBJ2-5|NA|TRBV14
TGTGCCAGCAGCCCAAGCGGGGGGACAGTTCAAGAGACCCAGTACTTC
CASSPSGGTVQETQYF
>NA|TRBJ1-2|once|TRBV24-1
TGTGCCACCAGTGATCCGGACAACCCTCGTGGCTACACCTTC
CATSDPDNPRGYTF
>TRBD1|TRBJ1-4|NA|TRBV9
TGTGCCAGCAGCAACGGGGGACAGGGTGGAGGGGAACTGTTTTTT
CASSNGGQGGGELFF
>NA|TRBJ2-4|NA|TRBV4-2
TGTGCCAGCAGCTCTAGAAACGGACAGAGGGAACAAAACATTCAGTACTTC
CASSSRNGQREQNIQYF
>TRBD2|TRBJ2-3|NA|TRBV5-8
TGTGCCAGCAGCCTGAGCGGGGGAGAGACAGATACGCAGTATTTT
CASSLSGGETDTQYF
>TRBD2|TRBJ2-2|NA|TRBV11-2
TGTGCCAGCAGCTTCCGGGCGGGAGGGCCAGGGAACACCGGGGAGCTGTTTTTT
CASSFRAGGPGNTGELFF
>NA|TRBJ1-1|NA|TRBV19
TGTGCCAGTAGTATAGGCGGGACGCAAGCTTTCTTT
CASSIGGTQAFF
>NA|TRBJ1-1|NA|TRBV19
TGTGCCAGTAGTATGCAAGAGGGAGACACTGAAGCTTTCTTT
CASSMQEGDTEAFF
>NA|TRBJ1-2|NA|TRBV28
TGTGCCAGCACCCCCGCCGGGGGGAACTATGGCTACACCTTC
CASTPAGGNYGYTF
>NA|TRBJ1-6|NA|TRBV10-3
TGTGCCATCAGCTCCGGAGACAGCCCCAATTCACCCCTCCACTTT
CAISSGDSPNSPLHF
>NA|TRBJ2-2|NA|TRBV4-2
TGTGCCAGCAGCCACCCCTCCGGGGGACTGAACACCGGGGAGCTGTTTTTT
CASSHPSGGLNTGELFF
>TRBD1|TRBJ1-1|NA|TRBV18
TGTGCCAGCTCACCGGGGACAGGGAAGTACACTGAAGCTTTCTTT
CASSPGTGKYTEAFF
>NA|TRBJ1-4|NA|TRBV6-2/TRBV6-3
TGTGCCAGCAGTACAAGAGAAAAACTGTTTTTT
CASSTREKLFF
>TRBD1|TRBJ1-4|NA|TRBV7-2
TGTGCCAGCAGCTTAACTAGGGGGCGGAATGAAAAACTGTTTTTT
CASSLTRGRNEKLFF
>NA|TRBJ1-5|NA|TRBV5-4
TGTGCCAGCAGCAATGGGCCCAAAAATCAGCCCCAGCATTTT
CASSNGPKNQPQHF
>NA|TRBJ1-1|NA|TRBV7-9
TGTGCCAGCAGCTCGATGGCGGCTGAAGCTTTCTTT
CASSSMAAEAFF
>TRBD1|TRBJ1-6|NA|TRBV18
TGTGCCAGCTCACGGGGACAGGGTAATTCACCCCTCCACTTT
CASSRGQGNSPLHF
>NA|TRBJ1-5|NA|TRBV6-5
TGTGCCAGCAGTTCCATCGGAGGGGCGGGCAATCAGCCCCAGCATTTT
CASSSIGGAGNQPQHF
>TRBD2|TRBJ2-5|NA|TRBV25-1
TGTGCCAGCAGTGGAACTAGCGGGGGGGTACAAGAGACCCAGTACTTC
CASSGTSGGVQETQYF
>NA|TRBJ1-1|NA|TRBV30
TGTGCCTGGAGTGCTGACTGGAACACTGAAGCTTTCTTT
CAWSADWNTEAFF
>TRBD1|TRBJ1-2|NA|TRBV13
TGTGCCAGCAGCTCACACCGGGACAGGCTCTATGGCTACACCTTC
CASSSHRDRLYGYTF
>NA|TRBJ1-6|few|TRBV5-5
TGTGCCAGCAGCATCACACGGGAAAATTCACCCCTCCACTTT
CASSITRENSPLHF
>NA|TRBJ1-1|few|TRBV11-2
TGTGCCAGCAGCTTAAAGGGGGAGAGCACTGAAGCTTTCTTT
CASSLKGESTEAFF
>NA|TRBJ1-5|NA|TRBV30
TGTGCCTGGAGTGTACAGGCAGGGTCACAGCCCCAGCATTTT
CAWSVQAGSQPQHF
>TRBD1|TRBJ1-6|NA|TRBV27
TGTGCCAGCAGTTTATCCTTCGGGACAGGGAATTCACCCCTCCACTTT
CASSLSFGTGNSPLHF
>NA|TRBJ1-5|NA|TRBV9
TGTGCCAGCAGCGTAGCTGGGGGCGCAGGTCAGCCCCAGCATTTT
CASSVAGGAGQPQHF
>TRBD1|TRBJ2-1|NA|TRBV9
TGTGCCAGCAGCGTGAGGGCAGGGGGCTATAATGAGCAGTTCTTC
CASSVRAGGYNEQFF
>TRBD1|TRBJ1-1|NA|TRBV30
TGTGCCTGGGGGACAGGGATGAACACTGAAGCTTTCTTT
CAWGTGMNTEAFF
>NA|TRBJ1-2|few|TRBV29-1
TGCAGCGTTGTGGGGCAGGGGTGGGCCTATGGCTACACCTTC
CSVVGQGWAYGYTF
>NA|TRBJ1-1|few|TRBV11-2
TGTGCCAGCAGCGCCGGGGGGGTTGAAGCTTTCTTT
CASSAGGVEAFF
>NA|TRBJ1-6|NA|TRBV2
TGTGCCAGCAGGAAGGGGGGGTCACCCCTCCACTTT
CASRKGGSPLHF
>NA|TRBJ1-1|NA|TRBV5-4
TGTGCCAGCAGCTTGGCATACAGTGGGACTGAAGCTTTCTTT
CASSLAYSGTEAFF
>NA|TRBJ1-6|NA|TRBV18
TGTGCCAGCTCCCAGGTCCTAGCGGGGGCGCAGTCTATAACCCTCCACTTT
CASSQVLAGAQSITLHF
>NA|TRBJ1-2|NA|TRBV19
TGTGCCAGTAGTGCCGTAGCTAACTATGGCTACACCTTC
CASSAVANYGYTF
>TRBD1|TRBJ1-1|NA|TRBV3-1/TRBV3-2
TGTGCCAGCAGCCAAGCTGGGACAGCTAGAGAAGCTTTCTTT
CASSQAGTAREAFF
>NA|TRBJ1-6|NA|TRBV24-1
TGTGCCACCAGTGATAGCGGATTCTCCTATAATTCACCCCTCCACTTT
CATSDSGFSYNSPLHF
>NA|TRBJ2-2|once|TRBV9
TGTGCCAGCAGCGTACAGGGGTACGGTGGCAACACCGGGGAGCTGTTTTTT
CASSVQGYGGNTGELFF
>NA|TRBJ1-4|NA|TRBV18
TGTGCCAGCTCATCAACCAGGGCCGCAACTAATGAAAAACTGTTTTTT
CASSSTRAATNEKLFF
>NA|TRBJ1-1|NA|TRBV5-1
TGCGCCAGCAGCCCCGGGAGCGGAAGTACTGAAGCTTTCTTT
CASSPGSGSTEAFF
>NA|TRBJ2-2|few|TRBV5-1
TGCGCCAGCAGCTTGGAGAGGGCCACCGGGGAGCTGTTTTTT
CASSLERATGELFF
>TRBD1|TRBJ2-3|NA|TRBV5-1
TGCGCCAGCAGCTCGGCCCAGGGGGCGGATACGCAGTATTTT
CASSSAQGADTQYF
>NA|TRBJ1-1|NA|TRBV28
TGTGCCAGCAAAGGACACCACATGAACACTGAAGCTTTCTTT
CASKGHHMNTEAFF
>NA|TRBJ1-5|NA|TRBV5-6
TGTGCCAGCAGCTTGGCCCGCGCAAATCGGCAGCCCCAGCATTTT
CASSLARANRQPQHF
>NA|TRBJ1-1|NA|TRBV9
TGTGCCAGCAGTGAGGGTGGAAGGACGGGAGCTGAAGCTTTCTTT
CASSEGGRTGAEAFF
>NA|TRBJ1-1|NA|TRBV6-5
TGTGCCAGCAGGCCGCAGGGTTTTCAGAACACTGAAGCTTTCTTT
CASRPQGFQNTEAFF
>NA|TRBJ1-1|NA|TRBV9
TGTGCCAGCAGCTCCTACCCGCGGGGTTCCACTGAAGCTTTCTTT
CASSSYPRGSTEAFF